Listed below are T cell receptor beta chains from one sample, sequenced in a study of cytomegalovirus exposure and HLA in healthy donors. Data came from immunoSEQ multiplex PCR; TCRdb stores just in-frame clones and leaves some out. This sample has about 76,000 clones, with under 80% found just once. Sequencing input: PBMCs. These TCRs come from a man aged 55 to 69 in good health and CMV-seropositive. The CDR3 runs from the conserved cysteine through the conserved F or W. A D gene is named only where the DNA matches it firmly. Size tells how often a clone was seen (once, few, many) or the class of an expanded clone, and some rows leave it out.

V	J	size	D	CDR3	DNA
TRBV10-3	TRBJ1-6	few	TRBD1	CASARGGVNNSPLHF	TGTGCCTCCGCCAGAGGGGGCGTTAATAATTCACCCCTCCACTTT
TRBV9	TRBJ2-3	few	TRBD2	CASSWSGISTDTQYF	TGTGCCAGCAGCTGGAGCGGGATTAGCACAGATACGCAGTATTTT
TRBV29-1	TRBJ2-7	NA	TRBD1	CSVEKGQGSYEQYF	TGCAGCGTTGAAAAGGGACAGGGTAGCTACGAGCAGTACTTC
TRBV5-4	TRBJ1-5	NA	TRBD1	CASSLQGVRNQPQHF	TGTGCCAGCAGCCTACAGGGGGTTCGGAATCAGCCCCAGCATTTT
TRBV2	TRBJ1-2	once	TRBD1	CASSRDRGGYTF	TGTGCCAGCAGCCGGGACAGGGGAGGCTACACCTTC
TRBV9	TRBJ2-7	once	NA	CASSPGSYEQYF	TGTGCCAGCAGTCCCGGGTCCTACGAGCAGTACTTC
TRBV5-1	TRBJ1-1	once	NA	CASSLGPGMSTEAFF	TGCGCCAGCAGCTTAGGTCCAGGGATGAGCACTGAAGCTTTCTTT
TRBV7-8	TRBJ1-4	NA	NA	CASSLSGTTNEKLFF	TGTGCCAGCAGCTTATCTGGGACAACGAATGAAAAACTGTTTTTT
TRBV29-1	TRBJ2-7	NA	TRBD2	CSVSGLAGAYEQYF	TGCAGCGTTTCGGGACTAGCGGGTGCCTACGAGCAGTACTTC
TRBV5-1	TRBJ2-7	NA	TRBD1	CASSLLQGAEEQYF	TGCGCCAGCAGCTTATTACAGGGGGCGGAGGAGCAGTACTTC
TRBV27	TRBJ2-1	NA	NA	CASSSTGLYNEQFF	TGTGCCAGCAGTTCAACGGGGTTGTACAATGAGCAGTTCTTC
TRBV27	TRBJ2-3	few	NA	CASSERRAKATDTQYF	TGTGCCAGCAGTGAGCGGAGGGCCAAGGCCACAGATACGCAGTATTTT
TRBV6-5	TRBJ2-3	NA	TRBD2	CASSYSSRGEDTQYF	TGTGCCAGCAGTTACTCGAGCCGGGGGGAAGATACGCAGTATTTT
TRBV9	TRBJ1-1	NA	NA	CASSGLGEAFF	TGTGCCAGCAGCGGCCTCGGTGAAGCTTTCTTT
TRBV11-3	TRBJ2-1	NA	NA	CASSLVASSEQFF	TGTGCCAGCAGCTTAGTGGCTAGCAGCGAGCAGTTCTTC
TRBV4-1	TRBJ2-3	NA	TRBD2	CASSSRLAGESDTQYF	TGCGCCAGCAGCTCCAGACTAGCGGGAGAATCAGATACGCAGTATTTT
TRBV6-5	TRBJ1-6	NA	TRBD1	CASSLTGGGYSPLHF	TGTGCCAGCAGTTTGACAGGGGGCGGCTATTCACCCCTCCACTTT
TRBV2	TRBJ1-5	few	TRBD1	CASSGTGIQPQHF	TGTGCCAGCAGTGGGACAGGAATTCAGCCCCAGCATTTT
TRBV28	TRBJ2-7	NA	TRBD1	CASSAYPGTANSYEQYF	TGTGCCAGCAGTGCATACCCCGGGACAGCTAACTCCTACGAGCAGTACTTC
TRBV7-9	TRBJ2-2	NA	NA	CASSSTGVGGELFF	TGTGCCAGCAGCTCAACGGGGGTCGGCGGGGAGCTGTTTTTT
TRBV19	TRBJ1-5	once	NA	CASSIAGGDQPQHF	TGTGCCAGTAGTATAGCCGGGGGGGATCAGCCCCAGCATTTT
TRBV7-9	TRBJ2-1	NA	TRBD2	CASTGTSGRVSYNEQFF	TGTGCCAGCACCGGGACTAGCGGGAGGGTCTCCTACAATGAGCAGTTCTTC
TRBV27	TRBJ1-2	NA	NA	CASSKRGTGGYGYTF	TGTGCCAGCAGTAAAAGGGGGACCGGAGGCTATGGCTACACCTTC
TRBV6-5	TRBJ1-2	few	TRBD1	CASGQGAYGYTF	TGTGCCAGCGGGCAGGGGGCCTATGGCTACACCTTC
TRBV5-4	TRBJ2-1	NA	NA	CASSSGLSSYNEQFF	TGTGCCAGCAGCTCCGGACTGAGCTCCTACAATGAGCAGTTCTTC
TRBV18	TRBJ2-1	NA	TRBD2	CASSPHGASGRAEVVNEQFF	TGTGCCAGCTCACCACACGGCGCTAGCGGGAGGGCCGAAGTAGTAAATGAGCAGTTCTTC
TRBV9	TRBJ2-1	NA	TRBD2	CASSTSGGWYNEQFF	TGTGCCAGCAGCACTAGCGGGGGGTGGTACAATGAGCAGTTCTTC
TRBV27	TRBJ1-2	few	NA	CASSPSNRAHGYTF	TGTGCCAGCAGTCCCTCAAACAGGGCCCATGGCTACACCTTC
TRBV9	TRBJ2-1	NA	NA	CASSEDQGGSYNEQFF	TGTGCCAGCAGCGAAGATCAAGGGGGATCCTACAATGAGCAGTTCTTC
TRBV6-1	TRBJ2-2	NA	NA	CASSEWADRLPLGELFF	TGTGCCAGCAGTGAGTGGGCCGATCGCCTACCCCTCGGGGAGCTGTTTTTT
TRBV10-3	TRBJ2-7	NA	NA	CAISDGATYYEQYF	TGTGCCATCAGTGATGGAGCGACCTACTACGAGCAGTACTTC
TRBV4-2	TRBJ1-3	NA	TRBD1	CASSQNRQGGNTIYF	TGTGCCAGCAGCCAGAACCGACAGGGAGGAAACACCATATATTTT
TRBV14	TRBJ2-1	NA	NA	CASSQGRFAVDNEQFF	TGTGCCAGCAGCCAAGGGAGGTTTGCGGTAGACAATGAGCAGTTCTTC
TRBV7-9	TRBJ2-7	NA	NA	CASSFQDSAYEQYF	TGTGCCAGCAGCTTTCAGGACAGTGCCTACGAGCAGTACTTC